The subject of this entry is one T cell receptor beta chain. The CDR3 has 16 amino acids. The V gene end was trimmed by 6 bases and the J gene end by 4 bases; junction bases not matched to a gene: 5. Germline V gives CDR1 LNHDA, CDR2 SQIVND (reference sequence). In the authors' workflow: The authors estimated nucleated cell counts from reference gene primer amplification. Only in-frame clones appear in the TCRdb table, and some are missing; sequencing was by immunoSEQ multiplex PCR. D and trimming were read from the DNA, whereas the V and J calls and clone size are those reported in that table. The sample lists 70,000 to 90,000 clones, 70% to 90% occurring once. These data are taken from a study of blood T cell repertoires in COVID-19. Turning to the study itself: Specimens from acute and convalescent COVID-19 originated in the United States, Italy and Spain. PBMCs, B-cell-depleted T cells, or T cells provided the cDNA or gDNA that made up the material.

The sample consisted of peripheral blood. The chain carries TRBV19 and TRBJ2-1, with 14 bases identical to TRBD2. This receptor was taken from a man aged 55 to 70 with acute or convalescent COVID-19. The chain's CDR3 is CASRTWTSGGYNEQFF. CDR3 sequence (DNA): TGTGCCAGTAGGACTTGGACTAGCGGGGGGTACAATGAGCAGTTCTTC.